These 31 T cell receptor beta chains were all obtained from the same sample, sequenced in a study of patients and donors after allogeneic stem cell transplantation. TCRdb passed the RT-PCR reads through MiXCR, listing each CDR3 protein once. The sample records roughly 960,000 distinct CDR3 sequences, approximately 18% being singletons. The sequenced material came from blood, either unsorted or a sorted T cell fraction (not recorded which). These receptors were taken from a human donor who was either an allogeneic HSCT recipient or a stem cell or donor lymphocyte infusion donor (not recorded which). It is not recorded whose cells these are; they may come from a transplant donor.

The V call is TRBV27, the J call TRBJ1-4; no firm D call. The CDR3 runs 16 residues. Trimming shortened V by 2 bases and J by 5 bases, and 15 bases separated the two germline ends. Germline assignment: CDR1 MNHEY and CDR2 SMNVEV (reference sequence). Written as DNA, the CDR3 is TGTGCCAGCAGTTTAGGGTTATGGGCAGGCAATGAAAAACTGTTTTTT. Its protein is CASSLGLWAGNEKLFF.

This clonotype was found a few times. The gene calls are TRBV7-9 and TRBJ2-1; unclear D gene. CDR3 length: 10 amino acids. V was cut by 4 bases and J by 10 bases, with 5 bases left in between. Germline V gene sequence: CDR1 SEHNR, CDR2 FQNEAQ (reference sequence). The CDR3 bases are TGTGCCAGCAGCTCAGTGGAGCAGTTCTTC. Translated, it gives CASSSVEQFF.

This chain uses TRBV25-1 with TRBJ1-2, with TRBD1 identical over 9 bases. The CDR3 has 13 amino acids. V lost 7 bases to trimming and J lost 6 bases; unmatched junction nucleotides: 6. In germline, CDR1 is MGHDK, CDR2 SYGVNS. The CDR3 is CASTGTGWDGYTF. CDR3 in DNA: TGTGCCAGCACCGGGACAGGGTGGGATGGCTACACCTTC.

This sequence joins TRBV20-1 and TRBJ2-7; D not certain. CDR3 length: 16 residues. The germline V gene encodes CDR1 DFQATT and CDR2 SNEGSKA (reference sequence). V lost 5 bases and J lost 2, with 22 bases in between. As DNA, the CDR3 is TGCAGTGCTCTGCAGAGCTTCGAAAAAGGGACCTACGAGCAGTACTTC. Protein: CSALQSFEKGTYEQYF.

This chain connects TRBV7-3 to TRBJ2-1; TRBD2 agrees at 14 bases. Per the germline V gene, CDR1 is SGHTA and CDR2 is FQGTGA. The CDR3 sequence is 15 residues long. The V segment lost 5 bases and the J segment 9 bases; nucleotides outside the gene matches: 6. CDR3 protein: CASSQTSGGAGEQFF. The CDR3 DNA follows: TGTGCCAGCAGCCAGACTAGCGGGGGGGCCGGTGAGCAGTTCTTC.

The J gene is TRBJ1-5, the V gene TRBV20-1; D gene uncertain. This CDR3 is built from 13 residues. With 2 bases removed from V and 4 bases from J, the gap between germline ends came to 9 bases. Germline CDR1 and CDR2: DFQATT and SNEGSKA (reference sequence). The chain's CDR3 is CSARRSMNQPQHF. The DNA for the CDR3 is TGCAGTGCTAGACGCAGTATGAATCAGCCCCAGCATTTT.

CDR3 in amino acids: CASRQGQPNTEAFF. The CDR3 coding sequence is TGTGCCAGCAGGCAAGGACAGCCGAACACTGAAGCTTTCTTT. The gene calls are TRBV12-3 or TRBV12-4 and TRBJ1-1, with D possibly matching TRBD1 (6 bases). V lost 6 bases, J lost 1 base, and 12 bases lay in between. CDR3 size: 14 residues.

This chain joins TRBV2 and TRBJ2-3; TRBD2 might be the D (7 bases). This CDR3 has 14 amino acids. The germline CDR1 and CDR2 sequences are SNHLY and FYNNEI. Trimming took off 6 bases at V and 3 bases at J, with 13 bases between the two ends. The CDR3 nucleotides read TGTGCCAGCAGCGCAAGGGGGGGTACAGATACGCAGTATTTT. Its translation is CASSARGGTDTQYF. Full variable domain (missing parts from reference TRBV2 and TRBJ2-3): EPEVTQTPSHQVTQMGQEVILRCVPISNHLYFYWYRQILGQKVEFLVSFYNNEISEKSEIFDDQFSVERPDGSNFTLKIRSTKLEDSAMYFCASSARGGTDTQYFGPGTRLTVL.

This clonotype was seen more than once but under ten times. The rearrangement links TRBV5-1 to TRBJ1-1; D gene uncertain. V was clipped by 5 bases and J by 1 base, with 9 bases between them. Germline values: CDR1 SGHRS, CDR2 YFSETQ. There are 13 residues in the CDR3. This CDR3 reads CASSEQSNTEAFF. The CDR3 region has the DNA TGCGCCAGCAGTGAACAGTCGAACACTGAAGCTTTCTTT.

The chain has TRBV20-1 and TRBJ1-2; D remains ambiguous. Germline CDR1 DFQATT, CDR2 SNEGSKA (reference sequence). This CDR3 is 13 amino acids long. Trimming left V 3 bases short and J 0 bases short, with 8 bases between. DNA for the CDR3: TGCAGTGCTAGGGCACCATCTAACTATGGCTACACCTTC. Protein sequence: CSARAPSNYGYTF.

The chain joins TRBV20-1 to TRBJ1-4, with 8 bases lining up with TRBD1. Germline CDR1 and CDR2: DFQATT and SNEGSKA (reference sequence). The CDR3 covers 18 residues. Unmatched junction bases numbered 9, after V lost 0 bases and J lost 0 bases. The CDR3 sequence is CSARDRTGRRATNEKLFF. The CDR3, as DNA: TGCAGTGCTAGAGACCGGACAGGGCGGAGGGCAACTAATGAAAAACTGTTTTTT.

V and J are TRBV29-1 and TRBJ2-7, with 7 bases lining up with TRBD1. J was trimmed by 2 bases and V by 6 bases; bases with no gene match: 7. This CDR3 comprises 13 residues. Germline-derived CDR1 and CDR2 are SQVTM and ANQGSEA. CDR3 DNA: TGCAGCGTCCGAGGGGACAGAGCCTACGAGCAGTACTTC. Its translation: CSVRGDRAYEQYF.

V usage is TRBV10-3 and J usage is TRBJ2-5, with D uncertain. The CDR3 is 14 residues long. The V and J ends lost 0 bases and 2 bases respectively, with 7 bases between them. From germline, CDR1 is ENHRY and CDR2 SYGVKD. The CDR3 here is CAISESAEQETQYF. For the CDR3, the DNA is TGTGCCATCAGTGAGTCGGCGGAACAAGAGACCCAGTACTTC.

This rearrangement joins TRBV10-3 to TRBJ2-5, with D perhaps matching TRBD1 (5 bases). V lost 9 bases to trimming and J lost 1 base, with 24 bases between them. Germline-derived CDR1 and CDR2 are ENHRY and SYGVKD. This CDR3 is built from 17 residues. CDR3 DNA sequence: TGTGCCATACGGCCAGGACAAACCAAGTATACCCAAGAGACCCAGTACTTC. Translating it yields CAIRPGQTKYTQETQYF.

Only a few counts were recorded for this clonotype. The chain recombines TRBV12-3 or TRBV12-4 with TRBJ1-3, with D perhaps matching TRBD1 (6 bases). CDR3 length equals 14 residues. Trimming took 5 bases from V and 7 from J, leaving 15 bases between them. CDR3 bases: TGTGCCAGCAGTAAGGGACCCCAGGGGAACACCATATATTTT. Protein product: CASSKGPQGNTIYF.

This clonotype was seen repeatedly, ten times or more. The V gene is TRBV2, the J gene TRBJ2-5, with D possibly TRBD2 on 5 matching bases. Germline V gives CDR1 SNHLY, CDR2 FYNNEI. The length of the CDR3 is 12 residues. Trimming cost V 5 bases and J 9 bases, with 13 bases left between them. The CDR3 here is CASSQEDGPQYF. CDR3 nucleotide sequence: TGTGCCAGCAGTCAGGAGGACGGGCCCCAGTACTTC. Using reference TRBV2 and TRBJ2-5 for the parts outside the CDR3, the full variable domain is EPEVTQTPSHQVTQMGQEVILRCVPISNHLYFYWYRQILGQKVEFLVSFYNNEISEKSEIFDDQFSVERPDGSNFTLKIRSTKLEDSAMYFCASSQEDGPQYFGPGTRLLVL.

This chain joins TRBV12-3 or TRBV12-4 and TRBJ1-5; possibly TRBD1 for D (6 bases). V lost 5 bases to trimming and J lost 4 bases, with 15 bases between them. The CDR3 length is 15 residues. The CDR3 nucleotides read TGTGCCAGCAGTCCTCAAGGGGGGAGGAATCAGCCCCAGCATTTT. Its protein is CASSPQGGRNQPQHF.

This clonotype was seen a handful of times. The rearrangement joins TRBV6-1 to TRBJ2-7; maybe TRBD1 (5 bases). The CDR3 loop spans 13 amino acids. Germline assignment: CDR1 MNHNS and CDR2 SASEGT. V lost 6 bases and J 6 bases, leaving 15 bases between the germline ends. The CDR3 spells CASRGTRVSEQYF. The CDR3 DNA reads as TGTGCCAGCAGAGGAACCAGGGTATCCGAGCAGTACTTC.

In its sample, this clonotype was seen a few times. This sequence joins TRBV9 and TRBJ2-7, with a weak D call TRBD2 (5 bases). Germline V gives CDR1 SGDLS, CDR2 YYNGEE. The CDR3 sequence is 13 residues long. V lost 4 bases and J lost 5, with 13 bases in between. The CDR3 protein is CASSLGVGNEQYF. The CDR3 DNA follows: TGTGCCAGCAGCCTCGGGGTGGGAAACGAGCAGTACTTC.

This clonotype was recorded a few times. The chain uses TRBV29-1 and TRBJ2-1, with 7 bases fitting TRBD2. The CDR3 sequence is 13 residues long. The V segment lost 5 bases and the J segment 4 bases; nucleotides outside the gene matches: 5. The germline V gene encodes CDR1 SQVTM and CDR2 ANQGSEA. CDR3 in DNA: TGCAGCGTTCGCTCTAGCGGATACAATGAGCAGTTCTTC. Protein product: CSVRSSGYNEQFF.

The rearrangement joins TRBV12-3 or TRBV12-4 to TRBJ2-6, with 8 positions matching TRBD2. Unmatched junction bases numbered 6, after V lost 4 bases and J lost 4 bases. The CDR3 length is 16 residues. The DNA of the CDR3 is TGTGCCAGCAGTTCCAAGCGGGAGTGGGGGGCCAACGTCCTGACTTTC. This gives the protein CASSSKREWGANVLTF.

This clonotype was seen a few times. In DNA, the CDR3 is TGTGCCTGGAGAAAGGGGCTGACAGGGGCCAACGTCCTGACTTTC. Protein product: CAWRKGLTGANVLTF. This chain connects TRBV30 to TRBJ2-6; D is perhaps TRBD1 (5 bases). The CDR3 is 15 residues long. V lost 3 bases and J lost 4, with 13 bases in between. Germline V CDR1 and CDR2: GTSNPN, SVGIG (reference sequence).

This clonotype was counted a few times. V is TRBV5-6 and J is TRBJ2-2, with 11 bases identical to TRBD2. The CDR3 covers 15 residues. Germline V lookup: CDR1 SGHDT, CDR2 YYEEEE. V lost 0 bases, J lost 7 bases, and 2 bases stayed unmatched. CDR3 DNA: TGTGCCAGCAGCTTGGTACTAGCGGGAGTCGGGGAGCTGTTTTTT. Protein: CASSLVLAGVGELFF.

This clonotype was seen only a few times. V is TRBV6-1 and J is TRBJ2-1; 15 nucleotides agree with TRBD2. CDR3 size: 15 residues. V dropped 6 bases and J dropped 10; count of bases not matched to a gene: 7. In germline, CDR1 is MNHNS, CDR2 SASEGT. CDR3 coding DNA: TGTGCCAGCAGCTCCGGACTAGCGGGGGGGCGGGAGCAGTTCTTC. Its protein is CASSSGLAGGREQFF.

This clonotype was seen a handful of times. CDR3 in DNA: TGTGCCAGTCGGCCCGGCGGCTATGGCTACACCTTC. As protein: CASRPGGYGYTF. The chain has TRBV19 and TRBJ1-2; D call uncertain. Germline V CDR1 and CDR2: LNHDA, SQIVND (reference sequence). The V gene lost 8 bases and the J gene lost 4 bases, with 11 bases spanning the gap. The CDR3 contains 12 residues.

This clonotype was observed at least ten times. The genes are TRBV12-3 or TRBV12-4 and TRBJ1-1; D remains ambiguous. V lost 7 bases, J lost 1 base, and 10 bases lay in between. The CDR3 length is 13 residues. The CDR3 sequence is CASTLTPNTEAFF. The CDR3 DNA sequence: TGTGCCAGCACCCTGACCCCGAACACTGAAGCTTTCTTT.

V usage is TRBV5-1 and J usage is TRBJ2-1, with 8 bases lining up with TRBD2. This CDR3 spans 15 amino acids. After removal of 5 bases from V and 7 bases from J, the junction contained 11 bases not matched to a gene. Germline CDR1 is SGHRS and CDR2 is YFSETQ. CDR3 region: CASRAGRGGVNEQFF. For the CDR3, the DNA is TGCGCCAGCAGGGCAGGACGGGGGGGCGTTAATGAGCAGTTCTTC.

V usage is TRBV29-1 and J usage is TRBJ1-1; D call uncertain. The V end was cut by 2 bases, the J end by 0 bases, with 10 bases between. Looked up from germline, CDR1 is SQVTM and CDR2 is ANQGSEA. This CDR3 has 14 residues. DNA for the CDR3: TGCAGCGTTGAATGGGGAGCACTGAACACTGAAGCTTTCTTT. Residues: CSVEWGALNTEAFF.

The V call is TRBV18, the J call TRBJ1-5, with TRBD1 matching over 7 bases. Germline V gene data show CDR1 as KGHSH and CDR2 as LQKENI. With 6 bases clipped from V and 8 bases from J, the junction kept 10 bases outside the gene matches. The CDR3 consists of 14 residues. The CDR3 DNA reads TGTGCCAGCTCCGGCCCGACAGGGTTGGAGCCCCAGCATTTT. Its translation: CASSGPTGLEPQHF.

This clonotype occurred many times. This rearrangement joins TRBV4-1 to TRBJ1-2; D might be TRBD1 (5 bases). This CDR3 spans 13 amino acids. Germline CDR1 reads MGHRA; CDR2 reads YSYEKL. The V and J ends lost 2 bases and 5 bases respectively, with 9 bases between them. The chain's CDR3 is CASSQQGWYGYTF. The CDR3 nucleotides read TGCGCCAGCAGCCAACAGGGTTGGTATGGCTACACCTTC.

The chain joins TRBV27 to TRBJ1-2; D gene uncertain. The CDR3 runs to 14 residues. Per the germline V gene, CDR1 is MNHEY and CDR2 is SMNVEV (reference sequence). Trimming stripped 3 bases from V and 7 bases from J, with 15 bases between. This CDR3 reads CASSLEPGIGGYTF. CDR3 DNA: TGTGCCAGCAGTTTGGAGCCCGGGATAGGTGGCTACACCTTC.